These 27 T cell receptor beta chains originate from one sample sequenced in a study of T-cell reconstitution after alpha-beta-depleted transplantation in children. Using unique molecular identifiers, the investigators prepared the TCRbeta library. TCRdb reprocessed the PCR reads via MiXCR and lists one record per CDR3 protein. Altogether more than 40,000 distinct CDR3 sequences are present, about 9% being singletons, with the ten largest covering about 25%. The material sequenced was PBMCs, mostly from graft donor cells, taken 60 days after TCRalphabeta/CD19-depleted stem cell transplant. These receptor sequences come from a male patient aged 2-15 years who had a stem cell transplant for chronic granulomatous disease, so the T cells may come from the graft donor.

The table lists this clonotype with many counts. The chain couples TRBV7-9 to TRBJ2-1, with D possibly called TRBD1 or TRBD2 (5 bases each). V was cut by 5 bases and J by 5 bases, with 22 bases left in between. The CDR3 length is 17 residues. Germline CDR1 SEHNR, CDR2 FQNEAQ (reference sequence). CDR3 coding DNA: TGTGCCAGCAGCCCAATCTTTGGGACCTACCCAAACAATGAGCAGTTCTTC. It is translated as CASSPIFGTYPNNEQFF.

This clonotype was observed at least ten times. The chain recombines TRBV5-1 with TRBJ2-3, with a possible D match to TRBD2 (5 bases). The CDR3 has 13 residues. The ends were cut back, 4 bases at V and 5 bases at J, with 11 bases in the middle. Germline V gene sequence: CDR1 SGHRS, CDR2 YFSETQ. CDR3 in DNA: TGCGCCAGCAGCGGGCTAGCAGGAGATACGCAGTATTTT. Amino acids: CASSGLAGDTQYF.

This clonotype was seen at least ten times. The rearrangement uses TRBV18 and TRBJ2-1; 7 nucleotides match TRBD1. The CDR3 is 16 amino acids. Germline values: CDR1 KGHSH, CDR2 LQKENI. V gave up 3 bases and J gave up 2 bases; unmatched junction bases: 7. This CDR3 reads CASSPLGDSPYNEQFF. The CDR3 nucleotides read TGTGCCAGCTCACCCTTAGGGGACAGTCCCTACAATGAGCAGTTCTTC.

This clonotype was recorded a few times. V gene TRBV5-4 combines with J gene TRBJ2-3; D is unclear. The V end was cut by 4 bases, the J end by 0 bases, with 12 bases between. CDR1 and CDR2 (germline): SGHNT, YYREEE (reference sequence). This CDR3 comprises 15 residues. CDR3 nucleotide sequence: TGTGCCAGCAGCCCTGCGACCCATAGCACAGATACGCAGTATTTT. This encodes CASSPATHSTDTQYF.

The chain combines TRBV18 with TRBJ1-4; TRBD1 might be the D (5 bases). The germline V and J ends were trimmed by 2 bases and 3 bases, with 10 bases remaining between them. Germline V gives CDR1 KGHSH, CDR2 LQKENI. CDR3 length: 15 amino acids. The CDR3 here is CASSPRGASNEKLFF. DNA of the CDR3: TGTGCCAGCTCACCAAGAGGGGCGTCTAATGAAAAACTGTTTTTT.

This clonotype was counted many times. The chain employs TRBV20-1 and TRBJ1-2; 11 positions match TRBD1. After removal of 6 bases from V and 6 bases from J, the junction contained 3 bases not matched to a gene. This CDR3 spans 12 amino acids. From germline, CDR1 is DFQATT and CDR2 SNEGSKA (reference sequence). As DNA, the CDR3 is TGCAGTGCCAGGACAGGGGGCAATGGCTACACCTTC. Its translation: CSARTGGNGYTF.

There are many counts of this clonotype. DNA of the CDR3: TGCGCCAGCAGCTTGGGTACGGCCACCAATGAGCAGTTCTTC. Amino acids: CASSLGTATNEQFF. The rearrangement links TRBV5-1 to TRBJ2-1; D is undetermined. Germline V gene lookup returns CDR1 SGHRS and CDR2 YFSETQ. CDR3 length equals 14 residues. Trimming left V 0 bases short and J 6 bases short, with 10 bases between. Looking up the rest from reference TRBV5-1 and TRBJ2-1 gives the full variable domain: KAGVTQTPRYLIKTRGQQVTLSCSPISGHRSVSWYQQTPGQGLQFLFEYFSETQRNKGNFPGRFSGRQFSNSRSEMNVSTLELGDSALYLCASSLGTATNEQFFGPGTRLTVL.

This clonotype came up many times. This chain connects TRBV6-5 to TRBJ2-2; D gene unclear. The CDR3 consists of 14 residues. V lost 2 bases, J lost 7 bases, and 11 bases lay in between. CDR1 is MNHEY and CDR2 is SVGAGI in the germline V gene. CDR3 coding DNA: TGTGCCAGCAGTTACACTTCCCTTGGCGGGGAGCTGTTTTTT. Protein sequence: CASSYTSLGGELFF.

This clonotype was found many times. The V and J genes are TRBV5-1 and TRBJ2-3, with D perhaps matching TRBD2 (5 bases). The germline V gene encodes CDR1 SGHRS and CDR2 YFSETQ. CDR3 size: 13 residues. The V and J ends lost 0 bases and 3 bases respectively, with 5 bases between them. DNA for the CDR3: TGCGCCAGCAGCTTGGCGGGAACAGATACGCAGTATTTT. Protein sequence: CASSLAGTDTQYF.

CDR3 nucleotides: TGTGCCAGCAGCTTAATGCTAGCGGTGAACACCGGGGAGCTGTTTTTT. This gives the protein CASSLMLAVNTGELFF. The chain combines TRBV7-2 with TRBJ2-2; 7 nucleotides align to TRBD2. Germline CDR1 is SGHTA and CDR2 is FQGNSA. J was trimmed by 1 base and V by 2 bases; bases with no gene match: 4. CDR3 size: 16 residues.

The rearrangement joins TRBV19 to TRBJ1-2; D is uncertain. Germline lookup yields CDR1 LNHDA and CDR2 SQIVND (reference sequence). Trimming removed 7 bases from V and 5 bases from J, with 14 bases in between. The CDR3 has 13 amino acids. The DNA of the CDR3 is TGTGCCAGTACCTCCTCCGCGCCGTATGGCTACACCTTC. Protein: CASTSSAPYGYTF.

This clonotype was counted ten times or more. This sequence joins TRBV11-2 and TRBJ2-1, with a tentative D call TRBD2 (6 bases). The length of the CDR3 is 15 residues. Per germline, CDR1 SGHAT and CDR2 FQNNGV. V shed 5 bases and J shed 1 base, with 12 bases lying between them. The CDR3 nucleotides read TGTGCCAGCAGCCGCGGAGGGCGATCCTACAATGAGCAGTTCTTC. The encoded protein is CASSRGGRSYNEQFF.

This clonotype appeared a few times. This chain connects TRBV4-2 to TRBJ1-1; TRBD1 agrees at 11 bases. After removal of 0 bases from V and 4 bases from J, the junction contained 10 bases not matched to a gene. The CDR3 length is 18 residues. Germline lookup yields CDR1 LGHNA and CDR2 YNFKEQ. The CDR3 loop reads CASSQESRDRGWGTEAFF. The DNA of the CDR3 is TGTGCCAGCAGCCAAGAATCCCGGGACAGGGGGTGGGGCACTGAAGCTTTCTTT.

This clonotype was seen at least ten times. This sequence joins TRBV5-1 and TRBJ1-6; TRBD1 is a possible D gene (5 bases). The CDR3 spans 13 residues. V dropped 6 bases and J dropped 8 bases, with 12 bases sitting between them. CDR1 is SGHRS, CDR2 YFSETQ, per germline. CDR3 in amino acids: CASKRDDDSPLHF. The CDR3 DNA is TGCGCCAGCAAAAGGGACGATGATTCACCCCTCCACTTT.

Ten or more counts support this clonotype. V is TRBV27 and J is TRBJ2-7, with TRBD1 matching 7 bases. CDR1 is MNHEY, CDR2 SMNVEV, per germline (reference sequence). CDR3 length equals 14 residues. V lost 8 bases and J lost 2; bases outside the gene matches: 9. The CDR3 sequence is CASHPEGQAYEQYF. CDR3 coding DNA: TGTGCCAGCCATCCCGAAGGACAGGCCTACGAGCAGTACTTC.

This clonotype was recorded only once. The chain couples TRBV6-5 to TRBJ2-7; TRBD2 agrees at 8 bases. The CDR3 consists of 15 residues. The germline V gene has CDR1 MNHEY and CDR2 SVGAGI. Trimming cost V 4 bases and J 2 bases; bases outside gene matches: 7. CDR3 coding DNA: TGTGCCAGCAGTTCCGGCCGGGGGGGCCCCTACGAGCAGTACTTC. This codes for CASSSGRGGPYEQYF.

This clonotype was recorded many times. The chain uses TRBV18 and TRBJ2-7, with 10 bases identical to TRBD1. CDR3 length: 15 residues. J gave up 4 bases and V 3 bases, and 6 bases lay outside the gene matches. Germline lookup yields CDR1 KGHSH and CDR2 LQKENI. CDR3 bases: TGTGCCAGCTCACCGGGACAGGGGCCCAGTTACGAGCAGTACTTC. It yields the protein CASSPGQGPSYEQYF.

This clonotype was seen ten or more times. V usage is TRBV7-9 and J usage is TRBJ1-3, with D possibly being TRBD1 (6 bases). Trimming took off 5 bases at V and 0 bases at J, with 17 bases between the two ends. This CDR3 has 17 residues. Germline CDR1 reads SEHNR; CDR2 reads FQNEAQ (reference sequence). In nucleotides, the CDR3 is TGTGCCAGCAGCAAATCAATCACAGGGCTCTCTGGAAACACCATATATTTT. The encoded protein is CASSKSITGLSGNTIYF.

The rearrangement uses TRBV20-1 and TRBJ2-1; D is possibly TRBD2 (6 bases). The ends were cut back, 1 base at V and 6 bases at J, with 16 bases in the middle. Germline V gene data show CDR1 as DFQATT and CDR2 as SNEGSKA (reference sequence). This CDR3 is 15 amino acids long. DNA for the CDR3: TGCAGTGCTAGAGCCGGTGGGACTCTCTTCAATGAGCAGTTCTTC. This encodes CSARAGGTLFNEQFF.

This clonotype turned up a few times. This chain links TRBV30 with TRBJ2-7; the match to TRBD2 covers 8 bases. The CDR3 consists of 13 residues. V shed 0 bases, J shed 6 bases, and the junction held 4 bases outside the gene matches. CDR1 is GTSNPN and CDR2 is SVGIG in the germline V gene (reference sequence). The CDR3 reads CAWSVAGAGEQYF. The DNA of the CDR3 is TGTGCCTGGAGTGTAGCGGGAGCTGGCGAGCAGTACTTC.

This clonotype has ten or more counts. J is TRBJ1-2 and V is TRBV9; 7 bases agree with TRBD1. Germline values: CDR1 SGDLS, CDR2 YYNGEE. J lost 4 bases, V lost 4 bases, and 10 bases had no gene match. CDR3 length: 15 residues. The CDR3 region is CASSTRDPGGYGYTF. In DNA, the CDR3 is TGTGCCAGCAGCACCCGGGACCCAGGGGGCTATGGCTACACCTTC.

This clonotype was picked up many times. The V gene is TRBV7-2, the J gene TRBJ2-1; D ambiguous. Trimming stripped 5 bases from V and 3 bases from J, with 8 bases between. In germline, CDR1 is SGHTA, CDR2 FQGNSA. This CDR3 spans 13 amino acids. CDR3 residues: CASSLDNYNEQFF. Here the CDR3 DNA reads TGTGCCAGCAGCCTCGACAACTACAATGAGCAGTTCTTC.

Ten or more counts support this clonotype. The gene calls are TRBV29-1 and TRBJ2-2, with D perhaps given as TRBD1 or TRBD2 (7 bases each). The CDR3 is 16 residues long. The germline gives CDR1 SQVTM, CDR2 ANQGSEA. V was pared by 0 bases and J by 6 bases, with 17 bases between. The CDR3: CSVEDRAGRGPGELFF. CDR3 in DNA: TGCAGCGTTGAAGATCGCGCAGGGAGGGGGCCCGGGGAGCTGTTTTTT.

There are many counts of this clonotype. This rearrangement joins TRBV12-3 or TRBV12-4 to TRBJ2-1; D is unresolved. V was shortened by 2 bases and J by 5 bases, with 10 bases between the two germline ends. This CDR3 has 14 amino acids. CDR3: CASSLTRTDNEQFF. CDR3 DNA sequence: TGTGCCAGCAGTTTAACTCGGACGGACAATGAGCAGTTCTTC.

This clonotype was recorded at least ten times. The V call is TRBV27, the J call TRBJ2-2; D uncertain. Per germline, CDR1 MNHEY and CDR2 SMNVEV (reference sequence). The germline V and J ends were trimmed by 7 bases and 3 bases, with 21 bases remaining between them. The CDR3 spans 17 residues. The DNA of the CDR3 is TGTGCCAGCAAGCCTAGTTCCAGCTCTACCTACACCGGGGAGCTGTTTTTT. Its translation is CASKPSSSSTYTGELFF.

The chain links TRBV20-1 to TRBJ1-5, with a possible D match to TRBD1 (5 bases). Trimming shortened V by 6 bases and J by 0 bases, and 15 bases separated the two germline ends. CDR1 and CDR2 from the germline V gene are DFQATT and SNEGSKA (reference sequence). This CDR3 is built from 15 residues. The CDR3 sequence: CSASRQFLSNQPQHF. CDR3 in DNA: TGCAGTGCCTCGCGACAGTTCCTTAGCAATCAGCCCCAGCATTTT.

V is TRBV7-6 and J is TRBJ1-5; D gene uncertain. Trimming shortened V by 1 base and J by 5 bases, and 6 bases separated the two germline ends. This CDR3 has 13 residues. Germline CDR1 and CDR2: SGHVS and FNYEAQ. CDR3 in amino acids: CASSLGSDQPQHF. CDR3 DNA: TGTGCCAGCAGCTTAGGGTCGGATCAGCCCCAGCATTTT.